This T cell receptor (beta chain) derives from a study of blood T cell repertoires in COVID-19. On the study more broadly: Donors in the United States, Italy and Spain gave samples during acute or convalescent COVID-19. In each case, the material was cDNA or gDNA derived from T cells, B-cell-depleted T cells, or PBMCs.

This CDR3 is built from 16 residues. J lost 1 base, V lost 5 bases, and 9 bases had no gene match. Germline-derived CDR1 and CDR2 are MDHEN and SYDVKM. Assay used: immunoSEQ multiplex PCR; TCRdb lists only in-frame clones, some missing. The data show around 110,000 clones, around 80% seen once. The chain employs TRBV28 and TRBJ2-5; 8 bases line up with TRBD1. Sequencing was done on a sample of peripheral blood. The clonotype originates from a man aged 55-75 years with active or convalescent COVID-19. The CDR3: CASSPTAGGPQETQYF. In DNA form, the CDR3 reads TGTGCCAGCAGTCCTACTGCAGGGGGCCCCCAAGAGACCCAGTACTTC.